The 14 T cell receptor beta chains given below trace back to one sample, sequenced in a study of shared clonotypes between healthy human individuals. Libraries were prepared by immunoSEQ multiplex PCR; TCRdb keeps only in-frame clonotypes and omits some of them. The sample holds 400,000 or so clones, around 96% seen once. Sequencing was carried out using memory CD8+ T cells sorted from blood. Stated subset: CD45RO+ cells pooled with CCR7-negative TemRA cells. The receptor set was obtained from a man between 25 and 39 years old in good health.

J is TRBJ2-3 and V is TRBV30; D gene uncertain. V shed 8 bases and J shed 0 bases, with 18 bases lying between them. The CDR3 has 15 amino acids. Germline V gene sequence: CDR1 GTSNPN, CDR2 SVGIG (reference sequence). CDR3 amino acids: CAGTVEPTSTDTQYF. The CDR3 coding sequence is TGTGCCGGAACAGTTGAACCAACTAGCACAGATACGCAGTATTTT.

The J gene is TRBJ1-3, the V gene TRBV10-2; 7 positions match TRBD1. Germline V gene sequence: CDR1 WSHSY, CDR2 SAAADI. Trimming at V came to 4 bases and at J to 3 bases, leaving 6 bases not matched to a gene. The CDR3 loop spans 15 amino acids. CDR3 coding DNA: TGCGCCAGCAGTGGGGACAGCGTGGGTGGAAACACCATATATTTT. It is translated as CASSGDSVGGNTIYF.

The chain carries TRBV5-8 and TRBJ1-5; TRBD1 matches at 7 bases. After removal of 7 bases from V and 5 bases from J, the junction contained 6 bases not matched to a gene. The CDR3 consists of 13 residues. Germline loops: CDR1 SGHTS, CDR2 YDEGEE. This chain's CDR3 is CASLNRGDQPQHF. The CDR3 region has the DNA TGTGCCAGCCTGAACAGGGGCGATCAGCCCCAGCATTTT.

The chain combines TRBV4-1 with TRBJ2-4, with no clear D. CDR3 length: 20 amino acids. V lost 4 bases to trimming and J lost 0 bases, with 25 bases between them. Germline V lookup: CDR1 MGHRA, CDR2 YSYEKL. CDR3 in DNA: TGCGCCAGCAGCCCCAAGCCAAACGGTCCTTTTCTCATAGCCAAAAACATTCAGTACTTC. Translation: CASSPKPNGPFLIAKNIQYF.

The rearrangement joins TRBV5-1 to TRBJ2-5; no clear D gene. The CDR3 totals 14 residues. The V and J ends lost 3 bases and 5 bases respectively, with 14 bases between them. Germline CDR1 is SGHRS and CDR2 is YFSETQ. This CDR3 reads CASSSFRSPETQYF. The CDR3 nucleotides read TGCGCCAGCAGCTCTTTTCGGTCGCCGGAGACCCAGTACTTC. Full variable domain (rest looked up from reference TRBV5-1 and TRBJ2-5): KAGVTQTPRYLIKTRGQQVTLSCSPISGHRSVSWYQQTPGQGLQFLFEYFSETQRNKGNFPGRFSGRQFSNSRSEMNVSTLELGDSALYLCASSSFRSPETQYFGPGTRLLVL.

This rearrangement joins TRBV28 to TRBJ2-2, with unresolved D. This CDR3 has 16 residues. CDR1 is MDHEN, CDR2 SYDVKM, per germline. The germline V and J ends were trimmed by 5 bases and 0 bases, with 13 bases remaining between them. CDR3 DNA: TGTGCCAGCAGTCCGCCCAACGGGCCGAACACCGGGGAGCTGTTTTTT. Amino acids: CASSPPNGPNTGELFF.

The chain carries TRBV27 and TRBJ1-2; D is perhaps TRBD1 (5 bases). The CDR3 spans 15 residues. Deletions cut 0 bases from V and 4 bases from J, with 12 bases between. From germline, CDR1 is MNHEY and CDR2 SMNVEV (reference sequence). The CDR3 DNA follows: TGTGCCAGCAGTTTATCGGGTCGGGGCGGCTATGGCTACACCTTC. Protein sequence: CASSLSGRGGYGYTF.

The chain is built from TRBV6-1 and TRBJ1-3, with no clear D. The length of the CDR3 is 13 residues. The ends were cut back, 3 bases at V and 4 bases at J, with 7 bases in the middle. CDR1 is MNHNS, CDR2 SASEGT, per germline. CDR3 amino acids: CASSEVEGNTIYF. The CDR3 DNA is TGTGCCAGCAGTGAGGTGGAAGGAAACACCATATATTTT.

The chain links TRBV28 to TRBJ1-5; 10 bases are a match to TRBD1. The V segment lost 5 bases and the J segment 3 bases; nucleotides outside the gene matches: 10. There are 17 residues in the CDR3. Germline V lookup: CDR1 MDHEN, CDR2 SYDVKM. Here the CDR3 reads CASSLISGTGDNQPQHF. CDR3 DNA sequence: TGTGCCAGCAGTCTTATTTCCGGGACAGGGGACAATCAGCCCCAGCATTTT.

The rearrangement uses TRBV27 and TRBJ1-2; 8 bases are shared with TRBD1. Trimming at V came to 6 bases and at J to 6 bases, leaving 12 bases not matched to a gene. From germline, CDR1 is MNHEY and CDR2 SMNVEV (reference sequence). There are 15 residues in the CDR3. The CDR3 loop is CASSPWGSRGHGYTF. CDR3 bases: TGTGCCAGCAGCCCCTGGGGGAGCAGGGGGCATGGCTACACCTTC.

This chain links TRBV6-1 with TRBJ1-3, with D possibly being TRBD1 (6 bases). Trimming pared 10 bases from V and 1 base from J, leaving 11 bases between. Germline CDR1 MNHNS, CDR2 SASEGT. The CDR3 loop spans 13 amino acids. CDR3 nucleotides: TGTGCCACCTCCGGGACATCTGGAAACACCATATATTTT. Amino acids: CATSGTSGNTIYF.

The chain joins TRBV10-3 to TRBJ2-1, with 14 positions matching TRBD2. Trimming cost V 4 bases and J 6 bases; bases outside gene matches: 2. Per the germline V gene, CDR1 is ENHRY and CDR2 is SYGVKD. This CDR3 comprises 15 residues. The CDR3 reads CAISAGTSGSNEQFF. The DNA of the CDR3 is TGTGCCATCAGTGCGGGGACTAGCGGGAGCAATGAGCAGTTCTTC.

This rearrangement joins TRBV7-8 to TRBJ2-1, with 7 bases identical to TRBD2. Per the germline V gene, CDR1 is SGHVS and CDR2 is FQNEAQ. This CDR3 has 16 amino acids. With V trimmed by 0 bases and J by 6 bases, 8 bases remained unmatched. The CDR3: CASSLAVALAVNEQFF. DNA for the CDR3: TGTGCCAGCAGCTTAGCCGTTGCGCTAGCGGTCAATGAGCAGTTCTTC.

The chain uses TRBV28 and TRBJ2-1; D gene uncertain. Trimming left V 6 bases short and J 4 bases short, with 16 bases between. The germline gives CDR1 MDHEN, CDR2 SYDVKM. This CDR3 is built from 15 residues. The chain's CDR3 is CASRLYSHSYNEQFF. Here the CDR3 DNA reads TGTGCCAGCAGGCTATACTCACACAGTTACAATGAGCAGTTCTTC. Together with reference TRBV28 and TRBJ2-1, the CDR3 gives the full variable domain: DVKVTQSSRYLVKRTGEKVFLECVQDMDHENMFWYRQDPGLGLRLIYFSYDVKMKEKGDIPEGYSVSREKKERFSLILESASTNQTSMYLCASRLYSHSYNEQFFGPGTRLTVL.